Each of the 2 T cell receptor beta chains below was sequenced from the same sample in a study of regulatory T cells in long-lasting Graves disease. For TCR beta, libraries came from iRepertoire HTBI primers and Arm-PCR of CDR3 regions. TCRdb called the multiplex PCR reads again in MiXCR, with one record for every CDR3 protein. Of approximately 400,000 distinct CDR3 sequences in the sample, 15% were seen once. Time point given: newly diagnosed GD, antithyroid drugs for less than 3 months. The TCR library was prepared using RNA isolated from PBMCs. These data also formed part of another study, on T cells in Graves' hyperthyroidism and ophthalmopathy.

Sequencing was performed on peripheral blood mononuclear cells (PBMCs), taken at new diagnosis, from a patient treated with antithyroid drugs. The receptors stem from a woman in her 30s with Graves disease.

The rearrangement links TRBV6-1 to TRBJ2-7; the D is unclear. V was shortened by 3 bases and J by 6 bases, with 9 bases between the two germline ends. Per germline, CDR1 MNHNS and CDR2 SASEGT. This CDR3 region has 12 residues. The CDR3 here is CASSEGPLEQYF. In DNA form, the CDR3 reads TGTGCCAGCAGTGAGGGTCCCCTCGAGCAGTACTTC.

This clonotype was seen many times. The V and J genes are TRBV11-2 and TRBJ2-7; 10 bases match TRBD2. The CDR3 runs to 16 residues. Germline V gene lookup returns CDR1 SGHAT and CDR2 FQNNGV. J gave up 0 bases and V 3 bases, and 5 bases lay outside the gene matches. For the CDR3, the DNA is TGTGCCAGCAGCTTTACTAGCGGGACCCCCTCCTACGAGCAGTACTTC. It is translated as CASSFTSGTPSYEQYF.